The 5 T cell receptor beta chains listed next were all sequenced from one sample in a study of T-cell reconstitution after alpha-beta-depleted transplantation in children. Molecular barcoding with unique molecular identifiers was used for the TCRbeta library. Via MiXCR, TCRdb re-called the PCR reads, giving one row per CDR3 protein. The sample contains about 350,000 distinct CDR3 sequences, 10% to 15% of which appear only once. Sequenced material: PBMCs, taken from the stem cell graft. The receptors originated from a human donor who donated a stem cell graft to a child with Fanconi anemia.

The chain carries TRBV5-1 and TRBJ2-1, with 8 bases identical to TRBD1. With V trimmed by 0 bases and J by 3 bases, 5 bases remained unmatched. This CDR3 contains 16 residues. CDR1 is SGHRS, CDR2 YFSETQ, per germline. CDR3 nucleotides: TGCGCCAGCAGCTTGGGGGCAGGGGGCGGCTACAATGAGCAGTTCTTC. This encodes CASSLGAGGGYNEQFF. The full variable domain, in which reference TRBV5-1 and TRBJ2-1 provide the parts outside the CDR3, is KAGVTQTPRYLIKTRGQQVTLSCSPISGHRSVSWYQQTPGQGLQFLFEYFSETQRNKGNFPGRFSGRQFSNSRSEMNVSTLELGDSALYLCASSLGAGGGYNEQFFGPGTRLTVL.

The chain joins TRBV11-1 to TRBJ2-5; no clear D gene. Trimming removed 4 bases from V and 4 bases from J, with 10 bases in between. The CDR3 is made up of 13 amino acids. Germline CDR1 SGHAT, CDR2 FQDESV (reference sequence). CDR3 DNA: TGTGCCAGCAGCTCAACGCCGGGAGAGACCCAGTACTTC. Translation gives CASSSTPGETQYF.

Only a few counts were recorded for this clonotype. This chain links TRBV5-1 with TRBJ2-7, with D possibly matching TRBD2 (6 bases). CDR1 is SGHRS, CDR2 YFSETQ, per germline. The CDR3 contains 15 residues. V was trimmed by 1 base and J by 1 base, leaving 12 bases between them. The CDR3 DNA is TGCGCCAGCAGCTTGACCGGGAGTGGGTCCTACGAGCAGTACTTC. Amino acids: CASSLTGSGSYEQYF. Looking up the rest from reference TRBV5-1 and TRBJ2-7 gives the full variable domain: KAGVTQTPRYLIKTRGQQVTLSCSPISGHRSVSWYQQTPGQGLQFLFEYFSETQRNKGNFPGRFSGRQFSNSRSEMNVSTLELGDSALYLCASSLTGSGSYEQYFGPGTRLTVT.

The chain is built from TRBV15 and TRBJ1-2; 8 positions match TRBD1. Germline trimming cut 8 bases from V and 11 bases from J; bases unmatched to any gene: 13. There are 13 residues in the CDR3. Germline V lookup: CDR1 LNHNV, CDR2 YYDKDF (reference sequence). The CDR3 region has the DNA TGTGCCACCTCCACAGGACAGGGAGAGCGGTACACCTTC. Protein sequence: CATSTGQGERYTF.

This clonotype has at least ten counts. The rearrangement links TRBV28 to TRBJ2-6; maybe TRBD1 (5 bases). CDR1 is MDHEN and CDR2 is SYDVKM in the germline V gene. The CDR3 runs 15 residues. Trimming removed 6 bases at V and 3 bases at J, with 12 bases between. The CDR3 DNA sequence: TGTGCCAGCAGCCCCCAGGGTTTTGGGGCCAACGTCCTGACTTTC. It yields the protein CASSPQGFGANVLTF.